This TCR beta chain was profiled in a study of cytomegalovirus exposure and HLA in healthy donors. Only one count was recorded for this clone. At one end the junction does not follow the germline gene, possibly because of a read error. PCR primers comprised 60 Vbeta and 13 Jbeta primers. Data came from immunoSEQ multiplex PCR; TCRdb stores just in-frame clones and leaves some out. In the table there are 95,000 to 150,000 clones, 65% to 85% of which are singletons. The germline V gene encodes CDR1 SEHNR and CDR2 FQNEAQ (reference sequence). The CDR3 spans 17 residues. V usage is TRBV7-9 and J usage is TRBJ2-5, with D maybe TRBD1 (6 bases). This TCR was recovered from a man over 45 in good health and CMV-seronegative. Sequenced material: PBMCs. The CDR3 bases are TGTTCCAGCAGCTTACCCGAGGACAGCCCCTTGAGGGAGACCCAGTACTTC. Its protein product is CSSSLPEDSPLRETQYF.